The text below deals with one T cell receptor (beta chain). Its antigen remains unknown. Researchers gathered lesional scalp punch biopsies and peripheral blood from patients with alopecia areata. V was clipped by 8 bases and J by 6 bases, with 23 bases between them. The germline CDR1 and CDR2 sequences are GTSNPN and SVGIG (reference sequence). CDR3 length equals 15 residues. After isolation, RNA underwent reverse transcription to generate cDNA as the sequencing template. TCRdb keeps only in-frame clones here, not all; method: immunoSEQ multiplex PCR. Among about 140,000 clones listed, roughly 50% were seen once. The sample is drawn from a study of CD8+ T cells in alopecia areata. For the study at large: A regimen of oral tofacitinib, 5 to 10 mg twice daily, was given to treated patients.

Study-wide findings and caveats: Normal scalp showed lower clonality than lesional scalp, especially alopecia totalis/universalis. Normal skin's resident alphabeta T cells are also sequenced in scalp samples.

The source of this sequence is a human donor with alopecia areata. The source material was CD4+ T cells sorted from blood, sampled at week 0. The chain employs TRBV30 and TRBJ2-1; maybe TRBD2 (6 bases). The CDR3 DNA reads as TGTGCCGCGACATCCGGGACTTCTAAAATCAATGAGCAGTTCTTC. It specifies CAATSGTSKINEQFF. The complete variable domain, with remaining parts taken from reference TRBV30 and TRBJ2-1, reads SQTIHQWPATLVQPVGSPLSLECTVEGTSNPNLYWYRQAAGRGLQLLFYSVGIGQISSEVPQNLSASRPQDRQFILSSKKLLLSDSGFYLCAATSGTSKINEQFFGPGTRLTVL.